These 23 T cell receptor beta chains originate from one sample sequenced in a study of cytomegalovirus exposure and HLA in healthy donors. It was with 60 Vbeta and 13 Jbeta primers that the PCR ran. Clones were sequenced by immunoSEQ multiplex PCR, and TCRdb holds only the in-frame ones, with some missing. The sample includes about 190,000 clones, over 70% seen only once; the top ten take 2% to 2.5%. The sequencing sample was made of PBMCs. These TCRs come from a woman aged 25 to 39 in good health and CMV-seronegative.

The chain couples TRBV27 to TRBJ2-7; the match to TRBD1 covers 7 bases. Germline assignment: CDR1 MNHEY and CDR2 SMNVEV (reference sequence). V lost 2 bases to trimming and J lost 6 bases; unmatched junction nucleotides: 10. CDR3 size: 15 residues. CDR3 bases: TGTGCCAGCAGTTTACAGGGGGACCGACGAGGCGAGCAGTACTTC. Its protein product is CASSLQGDRRGEQYF.

The V gene is TRBV27, the J gene TRBJ1-5; D is perhaps TRBD1 (5 bases). This CDR3 has 17 amino acids. With 3 bases removed from V and 1 base from J, the gap between germline ends came to 16 bases. The germline CDR1 and CDR2 sequences are MNHEY and SMNVEV (reference sequence). The CDR3 reads CASSFLGGGRSNQPQHF. The CDR3 coding sequence is TGTGCCAGCAGTTTTCTCGGCGGGGGACGAAGCAATCAGCCCCAGCATTTT.

On this clone: One end of the junction is discordant with germline, which a read error may explain. The gene calls are TRBV7-9 and TRBJ2-7, with 12 bases fitting TRBD2. The CDR3 extends over 16 amino acids. Germline assignment: CDR1 SEHNR and CDR2 FQNEAQ (reference sequence). For the CDR3, the DNA is TGTTCCAGCAGCTTAAGACTAGCGGGAGTGGTCTACGAGCAGTACTTC. It specifies CSSSLRLAGVVYEQYF.

This clone appeared once. CDR3 loop: CASSRTEIGYTF. Written as DNA, the CDR3 is TGTGCCAGCAGCCGGACAGAGATCGGCTACACCTTC. The V gene is TRBV7-2, the J gene TRBJ1-2, with D maybe TRBD1 (6 bases). There are 12 residues in the CDR3. Germline CDR1 is SGHTA and CDR2 is FQGNSA. V was shortened by 5 bases and J by 8 bases, with 12 bases between the two germline ends.

The CDR3 DNA reads TGTGCCAGCAGCTCCGGTGCCGGGGGCACAGATACGCAGTATTTT. It codes for CASSSGAGGTDTQYF. The chain joins TRBV7-2 to TRBJ2-3, with a possible D match to TRBD2 (5 bases). Germline V lookup: CDR1 SGHTA, CDR2 FQGNSA. The germline V and J ends were trimmed by 4 bases and 1 base, with 12 bases remaining between them. This CDR3 has 15 amino acids.

The rearrangement links TRBV7-2 to TRBJ1-6, with 7 bases matching TRBD1. The CDR3 has 16 amino acids. Germline CDR1 reads SGHTA; CDR2 reads FQGNSA. The trim removed 2 bases at V and 2 bases at J, leaving 3 bases unmatched. The CDR3 DNA is TGTGCCAGCAGCTTACAGGGGGGCACCTATAATTCACCCCTCCACTTT. Translating it yields CASSLQGGTYNSPLHF.

The chain recombines TRBV27 with TRBJ2-3, with 7 nucleotides matching TRBD1. Unmatched junction bases numbered 14, after V lost 6 bases and J lost 5 bases. In germline, CDR1 is MNHEY, CDR2 SMNVEV (reference sequence). The CDR3 has 16 residues. The CDR3 sequence: CASSRMIRGHGDTQYF. Here the CDR3 DNA reads TGTGCCAGCAGCCGGATGATAAGGGGGCATGGAGATACGCAGTATTTT.

This chain joins TRBV6-1 and TRBJ2-7; weak D call: TRBD1 (5 bases). Trimming shortened V by 11 bases and J by 0 bases, and 14 bases separated the two germline ends. In germline, CDR1 is MNHNS, CDR2 SASEGT. CDR3 size: 13 residues. Written as DNA, the CDR3 is TGTGCCGTCAACAGGCCGCTCTCCTACGAGCAGTACTTC. Its protein product is CAVNRPLSYEQYF.

This rearrangement joins TRBV9 to TRBJ2-1; 7 nucleotides line up with TRBD2. J gave up 7 bases and V 3 bases, and 10 bases lay outside the gene matches. Looked up from germline, CDR1 is SGDLS and CDR2 is YYNGEE. This CDR3 has 15 amino acids. The CDR3 here is CASSAREGGGNEQFF. In nucleotides, the CDR3 is TGTGCCAGCAGCGCCAGGGAGGGCGGAGGTAATGAGCAGTTCTTC.

This clone has more than one count but fewer than ten. The chain recombines TRBV27 with TRBJ2-7; D possibly corresponds to TRBD1 (6 bases). Trimming left V 6 bases short and J 2 bases short, with 14 bases between. This CDR3 has 14 amino acids. From germline, CDR1 is MNHEY and CDR2 SMNVEV (reference sequence). CDR3 in amino acids: CASSTDREAYEQYF. The CDR3 nucleotides are TGTGCCAGCAGCACGGACAGAGAAGCCTACGAGCAGTACTTC.

This chain uses TRBV7-9 with TRBJ1-1; D is unresolved. The germline V and J ends were trimmed by 1 base and 0 bases, with 9 bases remaining between them. Germline V gene sequence: CDR1 SEHNR, CDR2 FQNEAQ (reference sequence). The CDR3 loop spans 15 amino acids. As DNA, the CDR3 is TGTGCCAGCAGCTTAGGTTTGCGGATGAACACTGAAGCTTTCTTT. It yields the protein CASSLGLRMNTEAFF. Variable domain in full (rest from reference TRBV7-9 and TRBJ1-1): DTGVSQNPRHKITKRGQNVTFRCDPISEHNRLYWYRQTLGQGPEFLTYFQNEAQLEKSRLLSDRFSAERPKGSFSTLEIQRTEQGDSAMYLCASSLGLRMNTEAFFGQGTRLTVV.

This clone showed up just a few times. The chain employs TRBV18 and TRBJ1-5; D unresolved. The length of the CDR3 is 13 residues. V was shortened by 0 bases and J by 7 bases, with 7 bases between the two germline ends. Germline V gene sequence: CDR1 KGHSH, CDR2 LQKENI. The CDR3 protein is CASSPPEGQPQHF. CDR3 DNA: TGTGCCAGCTCACCACCGGAGGGACAGCCCCAGCATTTT.

The chain's CDR3 is CASSPRLAGDPGELFF. In DNA, the CDR3 is TGCGCCAGCAGCCCCAGACTAGCGGGGGACCCCGGGGAGCTGTTTTTT. V usage is TRBV5-1 and J usage is TRBJ2-2; 12 bases match TRBD2. The CDR3 consists of 16 residues. Germline assignment: CDR1 SGHRS and CDR2 YFSETQ. With 4 bases clipped from V and 6 bases from J, the junction kept 7 bases outside the gene matches. Supplemented by reference TRBV5-1 and TRBJ2-2, the full variable domain reads KAGVTQTPRYLIKTRGQQVTLSCSPISGHRSVSWYQQTPGQGLQFLFEYFSETQRNKGNFPGRFSGRQFSNSRSEMNVSTLELGDSALYLCASSPRLAGDPGELFFGEGSRLTVL.

This rearrangement joins TRBV4-1 to TRBJ1-2; 7 nucleotides align to TRBD1. The CDR3 extends over 15 amino acids. With 3 bases clipped from V and 8 bases from J, the junction kept 12 bases outside the gene matches. The germline V gene has CDR1 MGHRA and CDR2 YSYEKL. Written as DNA, the CDR3 is TGCGCCAGCAGCCATGATCCGGGACAGCGGAGAGGCTACACCTTC. This translates into CASSHDPGQRRGYTF.

The chain links TRBV7-8 to TRBJ2-6; D gene ambiguous. Trimming shortened V by 2 bases and J by 1 base, and 3 bases separated the two germline ends. The CDR3 runs to 14 residues. Germline CDR1 SGHVS, CDR2 FQNEAQ. The CDR3 is CASSLSSGANVLTF. DNA for the CDR3: TGTGCCAGCAGCTTATCGTCTGGGGCCAACGTCCTGACTTTC. Full variable domain (missing parts from reference TRBV7-8 and TRBJ2-6): GAGVSQSPRYKVAKRGQDVALRCDPISGHVSLFWYQQALGQGPEFLTYFQNEAQLDKSGLPSDRFFAERPEGSVSTLKIQRTQQEDSAVYLCASSLSSGANVLTFGAGSRLTVL.

This chain joins TRBV15 and TRBJ2-7, with 7 bases aligning to TRBD1. The germline V gene has CDR1 LNHNV and CDR2 YYDKDF (reference sequence). The CDR3 spans 15 residues. V shed 0 bases and J 0 bases; nucleotides not matched to a gene: 2. The chain's CDR3 is CATSREGTASYEQYF. The CDR3 DNA follows: TGTGCCACCAGCAGAGAAGGGACAGCCTCCTACGAGCAGTACTTC.

This chain uses TRBV2 with TRBJ1-1, with D possibly being TRBD1 (6 bases). The germline CDR1 and CDR2 sequences are SNHLY and FYNNEI. V shed 8 bases and J shed 2 bases, with 9 bases lying between them. CDR3 length: 12 amino acids. The DNA of the CDR3 is TGTGCCAGCCAGGGGATTAACACTGAAGCTTTCTTT. Translated: CASQGINTEAFF.

The chain recombines TRBV10-3 with TRBJ1-6, with 8 positions matching TRBD1. The CDR3 spans 14 residues. Trimming at V came to 9 bases and at J to 5 bases, leaving 6 bases not matched to a gene. Germline CDR1 is ENHRY and CDR2 is SYGVKD. The CDR3 nucleotides are TGTGCCATAAGGGACAGGATAGATAATTCACCCCTCCACTTT. Residues: CAIRDRIDNSPLHF.

The rearrangement uses TRBV6-1 and TRBJ1-2; perhaps TRBD1 as D (6 bases). CDR1 is MNHNS, CDR2 SASEGT, per germline. Between the trimmed V and J ends, which lost 1 base and 2 bases, there was a span of 11 bases. This CDR3 has 15 residues. Here the CDR3 reads CASSEDRVGNYGYTF. For the CDR3, the DNA is TGTGCCAGCAGTGAAGACAGGGTTGGGAACTATGGCTACACCTTC.

The J gene is TRBJ2-1, the V gene TRBV5-1; D perhaps matches TRBD1 (6 bases). Deletions cut 4 bases from V and 0 bases from J, with 14 bases between. This CDR3 contains 16 residues. Germline V CDR1 and CDR2: SGHRS, YFSETQ. The DNA of the CDR3 is TGCGCCAGCAGCATCAGACAGGCAGGCTCCTACAATGAGCAGTTCTTC. It is translated as CASSIRQAGSYNEQFF.

This clone was recorded once. The chain is built from TRBV18 and TRBJ2-1; 8 bases line up with TRBD1. The CDR3 loop spans 15 amino acids. Germline CDR1 is KGHSH and CDR2 is LQKENI. The ends lost 3 bases at V and 1 base at J; junction bases unmatched: 2. Here the CDR3 reads CASSPGTGSYNEQFF. The CDR3 DNA reads TGTGCCAGCTCACCGGGGACAGGTTCCTACAATGAGCAGTTCTTC.

The chain joins TRBV6-1 to TRBJ1-2, with unresolved D. The CDR3 has 12 amino acids. Trimming removed 7 bases from V and 6 bases from J, with 12 bases in between. Germline-derived CDR1 and CDR2 are MNHNS and SASEGT. The CDR3 is CASTWTDNGYTF. The CDR3 nucleotides read TGTGCCAGCACCTGGACTGATAATGGCTACACCTTC.

Here the CDR3 DNA reads TGTGCCAGCAAGACAGGGACCTATGGCTACACCTTC. As protein: CASKTGTYGYTF. V usage is TRBV28 and J usage is TRBJ1-2; TRBD1 aligns across 7 bases. In germline, CDR1 is MDHEN, CDR2 SYDVKM. V was pared by 7 bases and J by 4 bases, with 3 bases of the junction left unmatched. The CDR3 has 12 residues.